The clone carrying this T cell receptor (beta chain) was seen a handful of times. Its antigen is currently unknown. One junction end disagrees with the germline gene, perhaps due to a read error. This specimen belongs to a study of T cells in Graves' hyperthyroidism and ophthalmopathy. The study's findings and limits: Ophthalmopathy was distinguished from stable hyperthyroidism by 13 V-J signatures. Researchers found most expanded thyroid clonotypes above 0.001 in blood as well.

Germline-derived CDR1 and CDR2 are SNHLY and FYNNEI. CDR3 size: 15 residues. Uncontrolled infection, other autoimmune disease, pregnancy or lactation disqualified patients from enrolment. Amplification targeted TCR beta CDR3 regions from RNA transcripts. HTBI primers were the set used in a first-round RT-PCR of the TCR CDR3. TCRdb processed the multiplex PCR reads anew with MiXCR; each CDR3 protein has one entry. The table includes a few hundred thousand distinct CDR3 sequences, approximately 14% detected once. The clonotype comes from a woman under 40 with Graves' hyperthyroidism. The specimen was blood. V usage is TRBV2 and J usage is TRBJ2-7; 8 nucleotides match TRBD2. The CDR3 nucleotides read TGTGCCAGCAGTTTCAAGCGGGAGTGGGCCTACGAGCAGCACTTC. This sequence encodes CASSFKREWAYEQHF.